The T cell receptor beta chain under discussion was sequenced for a study of CD8 T cells in ankylosing spondylitis. The table lists this clonotype with many counts. Its target is not known. Study outcomes and limitations: The disease-linked clones had a CD8+ phenotype and low blood frequencies. Seemingly characteristic of ankylosing spondylitis blood was a TCR beta motif consisting of about 8 highly homologous variants. There was reportedly significant enrichment of clones that were disease-linked in matched ankylosing spondylitis synovial fluid.

With molecular barcodes, quantitative 5'-RACE was used to make the TCR beta libraries. From the 5' RACE reads, TCRdb called clonotypes with MiXCR, one entry per CDR3 protein. The repertoire consists of some 29,000 distinct CDR3 sequences, with around 6.7% occurring once and the leading ten covering over 9.5%. Trimming stripped 3 bases from V and 14 bases from J, with 17 bases between. Germline CDR1 and CDR2: DFQATT and SNEGSKA (reference sequence). CDR3 length: 12 residues. The sequencing sample was made of blood, either unsorted or a sorted T cell fraction (not recorded which). V gene TRBV20-1 combines with J gene TRBJ2-1, with a tentative D call TRBD2 (6 bases). This clonotype originated in a male donor with ankylosing spondylitis or in good health (not recorded which). The CDR3 sequence is CSASKQGGEEFF. The CDR3, as DNA: TGCAGTGCTAGCAAGCAAGGAGGGGAGGAGTTCTTC.